This note documents a single TCR delta chain sequence. A far larger clone is off by one base, so a read error is likely. Other DNA sequences in this sample translate to the same CDR3. TCRdb repeated clone calling on the reads with CATT. The table shows about 4,100 delta-chain clones, with roughly 0.54% occurring only once. The sample is drawn from a study of gamma-delta chains in newborns, infants, children. Study background: Polyclonal expansion of innate γδ T cells after birth follows microbial exposure.

This CDR3 has 20 amino acids. CDR1 is TSWWSYY, CDR2 QGS, per germline. The chain carries TRDV1 and TRDJ2; 8 bases agree with TRDD3. The receptor was isolated from a child who was a newborn, infant or young child, either healthy, febrile or measles-vaccinated (not recorded which). The sequenced sample consisted of blood. The CDR3 DNA sequence: TGTGCTCTTGGGGAACGCCCCTGCCTGGGGATACCAATTTTGACAGCACAGCTCTTCTTT. Protein sequence: CALGERPCLGIPILTAQLFF.